This T cell receptor beta chain stems from a study of shared clonotypes between healthy human individuals. Study in general: CD4 naive and memory got three plates each, CD8 naive two, CD8 memory one.

The CDR3 is 17 residues long. From germline, CDR1 is SGHDN and CDR2 FVKESK. Trimming cost V 1 base and J 3 bases, with 19 bases left between them. This clone occurred a few times. Its antigen is currently unknown. Study findings and constraints: Estimated richness values were generally larger in naive subsets than in memory subsets.

For every subset, genomic DNA was evenly distributed across several immunoSEQ plates. The repertoire was sequenced with immunoSEQ multiplex PCR; TCRdb's copy has only in-frame clones and lacks some. The sample contains over 2 million clones, roughly 96% of which appear only once. Sequenced input: naive CD4+ T cells sorted from blood. Sample subset: CD45RA+ positively selected. The chain links TRBV14 to TRBJ2-7; D may be TRBD1 (7 bases). The sequence was obtained from a young man in good health. CDR3 DNA sequence: TGTGCCAGCAGCCAAGGAGTTTTAGCAGGGGGGAGCTACGAGCAGTACTTC. Its translation: CASSQGVLAGGSYEQYF.